The TCR beta chain under discussion was sequenced for a study of breast tumors, draining lymph nodes, adjacent tissues. This clonotype has ten or more counts. The CDR3 sequence is 14 residues long. CDR1 is SGHVS, CDR2 FQNEAQ, per germline. V shed 1 base and J shed 8 bases, with 9 bases lying between them. Breast cancer patients provided tissue from their axillary draining lymph nodes. TCRdb ran MiXCR on the multiplex PCR reads and lists one entry per CDR3 protein. Of around 140,000 distinct CDR3 sequences in the sample, about a fifth were seen once. V is TRBV7-8 and J is TRBJ1-6, with D tentatively TRBD1 (5 bases). What was sequenced was axillary lymph node tissue. This sequence originates from a female donor with breast cancer. Some clones in this sample may be carry-over from other donors' samples. The DNA of the CDR3 is TGTGCCAGCAGCTTAGTGGGGGTGGATTCACCCCTCCACTTT. Protein product: CASSLVGVDSPLHF.